One and the same sample provided the 5 T cell receptor beta chains below, sequenced in a study of T cell changes during pregnancy in multiple sclerosis. TCRdb's table, derived via immunoSEQ multiplex PCR, lists solely in-frame clones and lacks some. The table records 35,000 to 40,000 clones, roughly 90% of them present only once. Source: CD8+ T cells from peripheral blood mononuclear cells, taken in the third trimester of pregnancy. The receptors were gathered from a female donor with multiple sclerosis, enrolled in a pregnancy study.

The CDR3 loop is CSVEAVYGYTF. In DNA form, the CDR3 reads TGCAGCGTTGAAGCTGTGTATGGCTACACCTTC. This chain connects TRBV29-1 to TRBJ1-2, with unresolved D. The CDR3 extends over 11 amino acids. V gave up 1 base and J gave up 5 bases, with 5 bases separating them. The germline gives CDR1 SQVTM, CDR2 ANQGSEA.

This rearrangement joins TRBV6-1 to TRBJ1-5, with a possible D match to TRBD1 (5 bases). This CDR3 comprises 13 residues. Germline CDR1 is MNHNS and CDR2 is SASEGT. V was shortened by 4 bases and J by 5 bases, with 9 bases between the two germline ends. CDR3 amino acids: CASSAGGDQPQHF. The DNA for the CDR3 is TGTGCCAGCAGTGCGGGGGGGGATCAGCCCCAGCATTTT.

V and J are TRBV5-1 and TRBJ1-2; 9 bases are a match to TRBD1. J lost 4 bases, V lost 3 bases, and 7 bases had no gene match. The CDR3 is made up of 15 amino acids. Germline V gene sequence: CDR1 SGHRS, CDR2 YFSETQ. The CDR3: CASSSGDRAFYGYTF. The CDR3 DNA sequence: TGCGCCAGCAGCTCTGGGGACAGGGCTTTCTATGGCTACACCTTC.

The rearrangement links TRBV11-2 to TRBJ2-2; perhaps TRBD2 as D (6 bases). Trimming pared 2 bases from V and 5 bases from J, leaving 18 bases between. The V gene's germline CDR1 is SGHAT and CDR2 FQNNGV. This CDR3 has 17 residues. The CDR3 here is CASSLLNRDFNTGELFF. CDR3 sequence (DNA): TGTGCCAGCAGCTTACTAAACCGGGACTTCAATACCGGGGAGCTGTTTTTT.

The genes are TRBV27 and TRBJ1-1; TRBD1 aligns across 12 bases. The CDR3 covers 16 residues. V lost 9 bases, J lost 4 bases, and 12 bases stayed unmatched. Germline values: CDR1 MNHEY, CDR2 SMNVEV (reference sequence). The DNA of the CDR3 is TGTGCCAGTTTGGGGACAGGGGGCCATCGGGGCACTGAAGCTTTCTTT. It encodes CASLGTGGHRGTEAFF.